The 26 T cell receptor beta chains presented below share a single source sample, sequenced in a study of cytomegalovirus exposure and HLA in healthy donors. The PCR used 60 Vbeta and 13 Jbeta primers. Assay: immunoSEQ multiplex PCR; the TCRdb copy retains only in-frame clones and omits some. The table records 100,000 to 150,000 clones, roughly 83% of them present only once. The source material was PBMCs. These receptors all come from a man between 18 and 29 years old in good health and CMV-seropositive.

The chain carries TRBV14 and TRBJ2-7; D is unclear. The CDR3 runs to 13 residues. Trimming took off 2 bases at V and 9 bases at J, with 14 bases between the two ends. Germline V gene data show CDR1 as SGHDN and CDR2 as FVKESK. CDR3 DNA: TGTGCCAGCAGCCAAAACCCCCTTACAGCGCAGTACTTC. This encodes CASSQNPLTAQYF.

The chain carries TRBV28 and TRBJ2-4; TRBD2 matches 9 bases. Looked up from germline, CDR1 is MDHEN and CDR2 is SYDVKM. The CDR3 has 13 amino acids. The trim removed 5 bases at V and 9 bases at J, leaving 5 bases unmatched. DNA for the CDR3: TGTGCCAGCAGTGATGGGGGACTAGCCATTCAGTACTTC. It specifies CASSDGGLAIQYF.

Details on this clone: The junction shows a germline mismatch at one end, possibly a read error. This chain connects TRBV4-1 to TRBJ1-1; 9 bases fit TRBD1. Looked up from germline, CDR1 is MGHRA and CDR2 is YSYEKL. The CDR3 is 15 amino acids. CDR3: CASRQGTGMNTEAFF. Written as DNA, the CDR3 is TGCGCCAGCAGGCAAGGGACAGGGATGAACACTGAAGCTTTCTTT.

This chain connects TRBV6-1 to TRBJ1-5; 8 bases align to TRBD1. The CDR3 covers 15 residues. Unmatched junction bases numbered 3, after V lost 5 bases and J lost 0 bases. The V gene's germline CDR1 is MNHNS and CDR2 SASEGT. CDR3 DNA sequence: TGTGCCAGCAGTAGGACAGGGTATAGCAATCAGCCCCAGCATTTT. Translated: CASSRTGYSNQPQHF.

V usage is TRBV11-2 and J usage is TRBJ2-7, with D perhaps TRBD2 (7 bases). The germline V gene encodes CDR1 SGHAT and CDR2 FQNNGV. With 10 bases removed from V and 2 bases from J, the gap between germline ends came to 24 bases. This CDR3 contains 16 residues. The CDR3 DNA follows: TGTGCCACCAGGGGAGGGGCGGGGGCAGGCGCCTACGAGCAGTACTTC. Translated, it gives CATRGGAGAGAYEQYF.

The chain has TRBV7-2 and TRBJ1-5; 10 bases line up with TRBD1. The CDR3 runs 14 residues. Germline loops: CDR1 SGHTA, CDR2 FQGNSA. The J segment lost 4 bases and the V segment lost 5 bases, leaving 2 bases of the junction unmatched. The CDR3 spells CASSRGQGNQPQHF. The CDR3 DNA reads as TGTGCCAGCAGCCGGGGACAGGGGAATCAGCCCCAGCATTTT.

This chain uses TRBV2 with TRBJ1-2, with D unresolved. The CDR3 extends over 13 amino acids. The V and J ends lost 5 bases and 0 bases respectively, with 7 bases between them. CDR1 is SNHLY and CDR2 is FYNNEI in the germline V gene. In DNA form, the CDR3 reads TGTGCCAGCAGTTTGACAACTAACTATGGCTACACCTTC. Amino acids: CASSLTTNYGYTF.

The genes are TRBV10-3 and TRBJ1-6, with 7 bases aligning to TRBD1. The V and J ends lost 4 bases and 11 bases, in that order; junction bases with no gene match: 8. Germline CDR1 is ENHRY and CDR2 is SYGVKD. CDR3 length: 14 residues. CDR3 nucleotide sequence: TGTGCCATCAGTGTAGACAGGGAGTCTACACCCCTCCACTTT. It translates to CAISVDRESTPLHF.

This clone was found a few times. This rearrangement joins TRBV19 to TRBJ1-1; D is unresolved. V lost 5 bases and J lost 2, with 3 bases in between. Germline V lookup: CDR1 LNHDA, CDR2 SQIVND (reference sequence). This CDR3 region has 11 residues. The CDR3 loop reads CASSLNTEAFF. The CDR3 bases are TGTGCCAGTAGTCTAAACACTGAAGCTTTCTTT.

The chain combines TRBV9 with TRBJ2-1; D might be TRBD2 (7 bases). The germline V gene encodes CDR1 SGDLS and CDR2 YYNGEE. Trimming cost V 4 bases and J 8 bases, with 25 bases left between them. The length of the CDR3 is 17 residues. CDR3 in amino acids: CASSTQKDGGPFDEQFF. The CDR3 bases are TGTGCCAGCAGCACCCAGAAGGACGGGGGGCCCTTTGATGAGCAGTTCTTC. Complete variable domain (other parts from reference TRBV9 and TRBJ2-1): DSGVTQTPKHLITATGQRVTLRCSPRSGDLSVYWYQQSLDQGLQFLIQYYNGEERAKGNILERFSAQQFPDLHSELNLSSLELGDSALYFCASSTQKDGGPFDEQFFGPGTRLTVL.

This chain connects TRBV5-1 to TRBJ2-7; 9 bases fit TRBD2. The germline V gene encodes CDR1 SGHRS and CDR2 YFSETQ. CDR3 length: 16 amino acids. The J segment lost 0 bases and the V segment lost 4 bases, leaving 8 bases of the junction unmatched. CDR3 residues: CASSPNSGGISYEQYF. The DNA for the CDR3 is TGCGCCAGCAGCCCGAATAGCGGGGGTATCTCCTACGAGCAGTACTTC.

The CDR3 protein is CASSLIPDRMGSMNTEAFF. The CDR3 nucleotides read TGTGCCAGCAGCTTAATCCCCGACAGAATGGGCAGTATGAACACTGAAGCTTTCTTT. V and J are TRBV7-9 and TRBJ1-1; D is perhaps TRBD1 (5 bases). Germline V lookup: CDR1 SEHNR, CDR2 FQNEAQ (reference sequence). The ends were cut back, 2 bases at V and 0 bases at J, with 22 bases in the middle. The CDR3 totals 19 residues.

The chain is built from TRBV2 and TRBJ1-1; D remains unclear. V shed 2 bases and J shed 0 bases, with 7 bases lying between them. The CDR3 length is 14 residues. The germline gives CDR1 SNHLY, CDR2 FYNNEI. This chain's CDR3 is CASSEPPVNTEAFF. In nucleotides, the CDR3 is TGTGCCAGCAGTGAACCCCCGGTGAACACTGAAGCTTTCTTT. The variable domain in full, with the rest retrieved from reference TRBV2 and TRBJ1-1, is EPEVTQTPSHQVTQMGQEVILRCVPISNHLYFYWYRQILGQKVEFLVSFYNNEISEKSEIFDDQFSVERPDGSNFTLKIRSTKLEDSAMYFCASSEPPVNTEAFFGQGTRLTVV.

The CDR3 DNA is TGTGCCAGCAGTGGCACAGGGGGCGATAGGGGCACCATATATTTT. The encoded protein is CASSGTGGDRGTIYF. The V gene is TRBV6-6, the J gene TRBJ1-3, with 9 bases lining up with TRBD1. J lost 9 bases, V lost 5 bases, and 11 bases had no gene match. Germline-derived CDR1 and CDR2 are MNHNY and SVGAGI (reference sequence). The CDR3 runs to 15 residues.

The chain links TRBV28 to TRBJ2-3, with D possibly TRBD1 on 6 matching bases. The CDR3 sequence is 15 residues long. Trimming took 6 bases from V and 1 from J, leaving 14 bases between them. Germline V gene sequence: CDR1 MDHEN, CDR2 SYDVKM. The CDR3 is CASRLVGAGTDTQYF. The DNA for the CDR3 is TGTGCCAGCAGACTTGTGGGGGCGGGCACAGATACGCAGTATTTT.

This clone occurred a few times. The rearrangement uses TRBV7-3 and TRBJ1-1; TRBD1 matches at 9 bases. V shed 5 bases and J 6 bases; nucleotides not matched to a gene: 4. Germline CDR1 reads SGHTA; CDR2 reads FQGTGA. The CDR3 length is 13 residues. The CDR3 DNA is TGTGCCAGCAGCCGGGACAGGGAGGCTGAAGCTTTCTTT. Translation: CASSRDREAEAFF. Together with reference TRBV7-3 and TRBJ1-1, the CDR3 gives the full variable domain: GAGVSQTPSNKVTEKGKYVELRCDPISGHTALYWYRQSLGQGPEFLIYFQGTGAADDSGLPNDRFFAVRPEGSVSTLKIQRTERGDSAVYLCASSRDREAEAFFGQGTRLTVV.

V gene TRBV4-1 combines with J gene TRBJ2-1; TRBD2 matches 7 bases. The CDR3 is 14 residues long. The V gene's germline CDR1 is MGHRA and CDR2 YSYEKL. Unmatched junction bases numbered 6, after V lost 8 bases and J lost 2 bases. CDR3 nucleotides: TGCGCCAGCTCTCTAGCGGACCCCTACAATGAGCAGTTCTTC. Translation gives CASSLADPYNEQFF.

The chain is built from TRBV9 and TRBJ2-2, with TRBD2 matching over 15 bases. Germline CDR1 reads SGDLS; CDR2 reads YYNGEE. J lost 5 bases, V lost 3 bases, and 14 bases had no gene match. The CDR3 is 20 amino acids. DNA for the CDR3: TGTGCCAGCAGCGCCGGGACCCGGACTAGCGGGGGGGCTAGGACCGGGGAGCTGTTTTTT. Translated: CASSAGTRTSGGARTGELFF.

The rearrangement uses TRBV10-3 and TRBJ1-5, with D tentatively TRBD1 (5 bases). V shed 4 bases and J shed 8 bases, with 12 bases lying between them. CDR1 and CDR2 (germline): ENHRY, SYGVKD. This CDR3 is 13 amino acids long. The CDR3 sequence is CAISGAPGKPQHF. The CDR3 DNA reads TGTGCCATCAGTGGGGCCCCAGGGAAGCCCCAGCATTTT.

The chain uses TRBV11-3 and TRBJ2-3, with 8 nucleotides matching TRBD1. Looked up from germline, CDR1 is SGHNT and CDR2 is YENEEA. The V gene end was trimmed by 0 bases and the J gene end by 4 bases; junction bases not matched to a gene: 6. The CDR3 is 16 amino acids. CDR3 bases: TGTGCCAGCAGCTTAGATTGGTCAGGGGGCGCAGATACGCAGTATTTT. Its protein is CASSLDWSGGADTQYF.

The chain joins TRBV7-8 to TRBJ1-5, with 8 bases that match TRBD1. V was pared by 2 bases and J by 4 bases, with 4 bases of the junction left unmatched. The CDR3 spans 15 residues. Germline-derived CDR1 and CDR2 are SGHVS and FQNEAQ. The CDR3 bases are TGTGCCAGCAGCTTATTCCAGGGGGCTAATCAGCCCCAGCATTTT. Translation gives CASSLFQGANQPQHF.

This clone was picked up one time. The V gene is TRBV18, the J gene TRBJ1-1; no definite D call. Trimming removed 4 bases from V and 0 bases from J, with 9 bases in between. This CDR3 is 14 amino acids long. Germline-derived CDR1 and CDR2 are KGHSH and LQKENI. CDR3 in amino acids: CASSRQELNTEAFF. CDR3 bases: TGTGCCAGCTCACGGCAGGAATTGAACACTGAAGCTTTCTTT.

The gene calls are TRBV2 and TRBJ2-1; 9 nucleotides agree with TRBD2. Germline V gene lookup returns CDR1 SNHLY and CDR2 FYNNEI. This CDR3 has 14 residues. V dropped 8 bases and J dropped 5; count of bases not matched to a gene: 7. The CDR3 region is CASHGAGGNNEQFF. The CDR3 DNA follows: TGTGCCAGCCATGGAGCGGGGGGTAACAATGAGCAGTTCTTC. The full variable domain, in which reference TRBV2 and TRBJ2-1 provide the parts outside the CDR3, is EPEVTQTPSHQVTQMGQEVILRCVPISNHLYFYWYRQILGQKVEFLVSFYNNEISEKSEIFDDQFSVERPDGSNFTLKIRSTKLEDSAMYFCASHGAGGNNEQFFGPGTRLTVL.

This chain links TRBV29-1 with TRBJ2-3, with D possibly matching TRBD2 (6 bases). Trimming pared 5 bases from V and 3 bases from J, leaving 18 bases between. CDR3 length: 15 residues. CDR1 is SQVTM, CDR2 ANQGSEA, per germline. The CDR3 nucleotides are TGCAGCGTTCCCTTAGCGGCTCACGGGACAGATACGCAGTATTTT. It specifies CSVPLAAHGTDTQYF.

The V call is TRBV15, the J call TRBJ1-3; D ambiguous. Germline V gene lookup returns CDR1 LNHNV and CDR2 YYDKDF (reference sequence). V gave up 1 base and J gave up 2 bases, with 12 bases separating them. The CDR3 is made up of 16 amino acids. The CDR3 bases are TGTGCCACCAGCAGAGGCGGGAAAAGGCCTGGAAACACCATATATTTT. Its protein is CATSRGGKRPGNTIYF.

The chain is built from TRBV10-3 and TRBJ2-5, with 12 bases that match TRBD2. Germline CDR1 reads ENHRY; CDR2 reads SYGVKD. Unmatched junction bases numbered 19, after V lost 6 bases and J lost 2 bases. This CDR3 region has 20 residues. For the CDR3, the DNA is TGTGCCATCAGCCGCCTGGGGGATCTAGCGGGGGGGCTGAGGCAAGAGACCCAGTACTTC. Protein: CAISRLGDLAGGLRQETQYF.